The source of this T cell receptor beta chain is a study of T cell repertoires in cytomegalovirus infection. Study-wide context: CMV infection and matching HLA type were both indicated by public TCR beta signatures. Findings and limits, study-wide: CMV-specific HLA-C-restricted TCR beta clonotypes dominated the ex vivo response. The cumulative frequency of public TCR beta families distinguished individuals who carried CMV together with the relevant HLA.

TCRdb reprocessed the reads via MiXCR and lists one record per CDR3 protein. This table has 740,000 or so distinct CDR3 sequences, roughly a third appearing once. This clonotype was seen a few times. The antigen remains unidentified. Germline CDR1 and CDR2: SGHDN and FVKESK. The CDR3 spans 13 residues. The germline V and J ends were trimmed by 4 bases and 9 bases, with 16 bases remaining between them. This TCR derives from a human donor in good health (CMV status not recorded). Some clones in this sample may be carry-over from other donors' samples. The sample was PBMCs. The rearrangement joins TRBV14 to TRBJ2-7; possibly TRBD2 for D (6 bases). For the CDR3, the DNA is TGTGCCAGCAGCCCCCTCGGGGGTCCGTGGCAGTACTTC. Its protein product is CASSPLGGPWQYF.